Following are 28 T cell receptor beta chains from one sample sequenced in a study of response to subunit inactivated influenza vaccine. TCRdb ran MiXCR on the RT-PCR reads and lists one entry per CDR3 protein. The profile shows around 160,000 distinct CDR3 sequences, roughly 10% of them singletons. The source material was non-naive T cells sorted from PBMCs, sampled more than 35 days after vaccination. The source of these receptors is a man aged 50 or older who received an inactivated influenza vaccine.

In its sample, this clonotype was seen a few times. J is TRBJ2-3 and V is TRBV7-2; 8 positions match TRBD2. The CDR3 contains 16 residues. The J segment lost 5 bases and the V segment lost 1 base, leaving 8 bases of the junction unmatched. Germline V gene data show CDR1 as SGHTA and CDR2 as FQGNSA. The DNA of the CDR3 is TGTGCCAGCAGCTTAGGTATCGGGACTAGAGAAGATACGCAGTATTTT. Translating gives CASSLGIGTREDTQYF.

This sequence joins TRBV12-3 or TRBV12-4 and TRBJ2-7; 10 positions match TRBD2. J lost 7 bases, V lost 6 bases, and 12 bases had no gene match. The CDR3 length is 15 residues. The CDR3 is CASREKREGLWEQYF. The CDR3 nucleotides are TGTGCCAGCAGGGAAAAGCGGGAGGGCCTATGGGAGCAGTACTTC.

In this sample, this clonotype turned up a few times. The V gene is TRBV7-2, the J gene TRBJ2-1; D not resolved. Germline V gene sequence: CDR1 SGHTA, CDR2 FQGNSA. Trimming removed 4 bases at V and 0 bases at J, with 13 bases between. CDR3 length: 16 residues. In nucleotides, the CDR3 is TGTGCCAGCAGCTCCTCCTTCCTGAGCTCCTACAATGAGCAGTTCTTC. Its protein product is CASSSSFLSSYNEQFF.

V and J are TRBV2 and TRBJ2-7; D possibly corresponds to TRBD1 (5 bases). The CDR3 has 14 residues. Trimming took off 0 bases at V and 8 bases at J, with 14 bases between the two ends. Germline V CDR1 and CDR2: SNHLY, FYNNEI. The CDR3 DNA reads TGTGCCAGCAGTGAAGCGCTTCAGGGCCAAAAGCAGTACTTC. Translated: CASSEALQGQKQYF.

This clonotype was observed many times. J is TRBJ2-5 and V is TRBV5-6; D not resolved. The germline gives CDR1 SGHDT, CDR2 YYEEEE. Trimming removed 0 bases from V and 5 bases from J, with 11 bases in between. CDR3 size: 14 residues. The CDR3 DNA sequence: TGTGCCAGCAGCTTGGAGGGTTTTGGTGAGACCCAGTACTTC. Encoded protein: CASSLEGFGETQYF.

This clonotype came up many times. V and J are TRBV7-2 and TRBJ2-7, with TRBD2 as a possible D gene (5 bases). Germline assignment: CDR1 SGHTA and CDR2 FQGNSA. Trimming stripped 4 bases from V and 3 bases from J, with 10 bases between. This CDR3 has 13 amino acids. The CDR3 loop reads CASSWAADYEQYF. DNA for the CDR3: TGTGCCAGCAGCTGGGCAGCGGACTACGAGCAGTACTTC.

CDR3 in amino acids: CASSYGTANSYEQYF. The DNA for the CDR3 is TGTGCCAGCAGTTACGGGACCGCTAACTCCTACGAGCAGTACTTC. This chain joins TRBV6-2 or TRBV6-3 and TRBJ2-7; D may be TRBD1 or TRBD2 (5 bases each). Trimming removed 2 bases from V and 0 bases from J, with 11 bases in between. The CDR3 runs to 15 residues. The germline CDR1 and CDR2 sequences are MNHEY and SVGEGT.

This clonotype was seen many times. The rearrangement uses TRBV12-3 or TRBV12-4 and TRBJ1-5; D uncertain. The CDR3 consists of 14 residues. Trimming pared 2 bases from V and 1 base from J, leaving 6 bases between. CDR3 loop: CASSLLQSNQPQHF. The CDR3 DNA follows: TGTGCCAGCAGTTTATTACAGAGCAATCAGCCCCAGCATTTT.

This clonotype was recorded at least ten times. The chain uses TRBV12-3 or TRBV12-4 and TRBJ2-7; D remains unclear. V was pared by 4 bases and J by 3 bases, with 4 bases between. CDR3 size: 11 residues. For the CDR3, the DNA is TGTGCCAGCAGTTCTGTCTACGAGCAGTACTTC. This codes for CASSSVYEQYF.

This clonotype was seen repeatedly, ten times or more. V and J are TRBV7-2 and TRBJ2-7; D unresolved. CDR1 and CDR2 from the germline V gene are SGHTA and FQGNSA. CDR3 size: 13 residues. The V end lost 4 bases, the J end lost 6 bases, and 13 bases lay between the germline ends. This CDR3 reads CASSSQHSSEQYF. The CDR3, as DNA: TGTGCCAGCAGCTCCCAACACTCGTCCGAGCAGTACTTC.

This clonotype was recorded a few times. The CDR3 nucleotides are TGTGCCAGCAGTCCGGGACGGGGAAACTATGGCTACACCTTC. The encoded protein is CASSPGRGNYGYTF. The genes are TRBV12-3 or TRBV12-4 and TRBJ1-2; possibly TRBD1 for D (5 bases). The CDR3 runs to 14 residues. Trimming shortened V by 5 bases and J by 2 bases, and 12 bases separated the two germline ends.

This sequence joins TRBV18 and TRBJ1-2; no reliable D call. In germline, CDR1 is KGHSH, CDR2 LQKENI. Trimming left V 2 bases short and J 0 bases short, with 7 bases between. There are 14 residues in the CDR3. The CDR3 region is CASSPVPTNYGYTF. The DNA for the CDR3 is TGTGCCAGCTCACCAGTGCCTACTAACTATGGCTACACCTTC.

This clonotype has more than one count but fewer than ten. The chain joins TRBV4-3 to TRBJ1-2; tentative D call: TRBD1 (5 bases). Germline CDR1 reads LGHNA; CDR2 reads YSLEER. Trimming took 0 bases from V and 4 from J, leaving 12 bases between them. CDR3 size: 15 residues. The CDR3 DNA reads TGCGCCAGCAGCCAAGATCCCGACAGATCCTATGGCTACACCTTC. This translates into CASSQDPDRSYGYTF.

The table lists this clonotype with a few counts. The chain has TRBV20-1 and TRBJ2-5; 8 bases line up with TRBD2. Germline V CDR1 and CDR2: DFQATT, SNEGSKA (reference sequence). The V gene end was trimmed by 2 bases and the J gene end by 4 bases; junction bases not matched to a gene: 18. CDR3 size: 18 residues. CDR3 nucleotides: TGCAGTGCTAGAAGTTTAGTGGGGAAGCGGGAGAAGGGAGAGACCCAGTACTTC. Amino acids: CSARSLVGKREKGETQYF.

The chain is built from TRBV24-1 and TRBJ2-3, with D possibly TRBD1 on 5 matching bases. Germline CDR1 KGHDR, CDR2 SFDVKD. V was cut by 4 bases and J by 4 bases, with 8 bases left in between. This CDR3 is 13 amino acids long. CDR3 amino acids: CATSDAGSDTQYF. DNA for the CDR3: TGTGCCACCAGTGACGCAGGGTCAGATACGCAGTATTTT.

The chain joins TRBV20-1 to TRBJ1-1; D possibly corresponds to TRBD1 (5 bases). Germline V lookup: CDR1 DFQATT, CDR2 SNEGSKA (reference sequence). This CDR3 contains 13 residues. V was cut by 4 bases and J by 1 base, with 10 bases left in between. In DNA, the CDR3 is TGCAGTGCTATAGACAGCCCGAACACTGAAGCTTTCTTT. Its translation: CSAIDSPNTEAFF.

The V gene is TRBV4-3, the J gene TRBJ1-1; D might be TRBD1 (5 bases). Germline lookup yields CDR1 LGHNA and CDR2 YSLEER. This CDR3 region has 18 residues. V was pared by 0 bases and J by 2 bases, with 19 bases between. The CDR3 DNA reads as TGCGCCAGCAGCCAAGAGACTCAAGACCAGGGATCAAACACTGAAGCTTTCTTT. Encoded protein: CASSQETQDQGSNTEAFF.

Notes on this clonotype: A single base separates this from a much larger clone, so it may be a read error. The rearrangement uses TRBV7-2 and TRBJ2-1; no clear D. Per the germline V gene, CDR1 is SGHTA and CDR2 is FQGNSA. The length of the CDR3 is 15 residues. The CDR3 nucleotides are TGTGTCAGCAGCTTAGAAGGACGCATGTACAATGAGCAGTTCTTC. Translated: CVSSLEGRMYNEQFF.

The chain employs TRBV27 and TRBJ1-2; weak D call: TRBD1 (5 bases). Germline V gene sequence: CDR1 MNHEY, CDR2 SMNVEV (reference sequence). V shed 6 bases and J shed 3 bases, with 14 bases lying between them. This CDR3 contains 14 residues. In DNA, the CDR3 is TGTGCCAGCAGAGAAGCAGGGATTTACTATGGCTACACCTTC. Its translation is CASREAGIYYGYTF.

The V and J genes are TRBV10-3 and TRBJ2-3, with 8 bases matching TRBD2. The CDR3 consists of 15 residues. Unmatched junction bases numbered 4, after V lost 2 bases and J lost 3 bases. The germline gives CDR1 ENHRY, CDR2 SYGVKD. The CDR3 protein is CAISEVSGVTDTQYF. CDR3 DNA sequence: TGTGCCATCAGTGAGGTTAGCGGGGTTACAGATACGCAGTATTTT.

This clonotype was counted only a few times. Germline and junction disagree at one end, which may indicate a read error. V gene TRBV12-3 or TRBV12-4 combines with J gene TRBJ1-4, with D perhaps matching TRBD1 (6 bases). The CDR3 covers 19 residues. DNA for the CDR3: TGTGCCATCAGTTTAGTCTACGTCTACGGGGGGGCTACTAATGAAAAACTGTTTTTT. Its protein product is CAISLVYVYGGATNEKLFF.

The chain couples TRBV20-1 to TRBJ2-3; D could derive from TRBD1 or TRBD2 (5 bases each). The CDR3 runs 15 residues. Between the trimmed V and J ends, which lost 3 bases and 4 bases, there was a span of 17 bases. From germline, CDR1 is DFQATT and CDR2 SNEGSKA (reference sequence). The CDR3 is CSASGDGGNPDTQYF. The CDR3 bases are TGCAGTGCTAGTGGGGACGGTGGTAATCCAGATACGCAGTATTTT.

This clonotype has just a few counts. The chain links TRBV3-1 to TRBJ2-7; TRBD1 agrees at 8 bases. The ends lost 4 bases at V and 3 bases at J; junction bases unmatched: 8. The CDR3 has 15 residues. In germline, CDR1 is LGHDT, CDR2 YNNKEL (reference sequence). The CDR3 spells CASSPGQGALYEQYF. CDR3 nucleotide sequence: TGTGCCAGCAGCCCTGGGCAGGGGGCCCTCTACGAGCAGTACTTC.

This clonotype was picked up one time. The V gene is TRBV3-1, the J gene TRBJ2-2; D uncertain. The germline V gene encodes CDR1 LGHDT and CDR2 YNNKEL (reference sequence). The CDR3 length is 14 residues. V lost 1 base and J lost 5, with 8 bases in between. The CDR3 loop reads CASSQVGTTGELFF. The CDR3 DNA reads as TGTGCCAGCAGCCAAGTAGGAACAACCGGGGAGCTGTTTTTT.

The chain uses TRBV7-2 and TRBJ2-1; D might be TRBD2 (5 bases). Germline loops: CDR1 SGHTA, CDR2 FQGNSA. CDR3 size: 13 residues. Trimming removed 4 bases at V and 12 bases at J, with 16 bases between. This CDR3 is CASSSTRERGQFF. The CDR3 coding sequence is TGTGCCAGCAGCTCTACTAGGGAACGGGGGCAGTTCTTC.

J is TRBJ2-7 and V is TRBV15; 7 bases are shared with TRBD2. This CDR3 spans 18 amino acids. J lost 3 bases, V lost 0 bases, and 14 bases had no gene match. Germline-derived CDR1 and CDR2 are LNHNV and YYDKDF (reference sequence). CDR3 sequence (DNA): TGTGCCACCAGCAGAGATCACCACGGGATAGCGGGCTTCTACGAGCAGTACTTC. Its translation is CATSRDHHGIAGFYEQYF.

This clonotype has a handful of counts. The chain joins TRBV10-3 to TRBJ2-4; D perhaps matches TRBD1 (5 bases). With 7 bases removed from V and 10 bases from J, the gap between germline ends came to 14 bases. The CDR3 is 12 amino acids. Germline CDR1 is ENHRY and CDR2 is SYGVKD. The CDR3 here is CAIKGTGDIQYF. In DNA form, the CDR3 reads TGTGCCATCAAGGGTACAGGAGATATTCAGTACTTC.

The DNA for the CDR3 is TGTGCCAGCAGCTTGGCGGGAGGCCCATTCACAGATACGCAGTATTTT. It translates to CASSLAGGPFTDTQYF. The chain combines TRBV7-2 with TRBJ2-3, with 8 bases fitting TRBD2. Germline V gene sequence: CDR1 SGHTA, CDR2 FQGNSA. V was pared by 3 bases and J by 2 bases, with 7 bases of the junction left unmatched. The CDR3 spans 16 residues.